The 2 T cell receptor beta chains below all came from one sample that was sequenced in a study of T-cell reconstitution after alpha-beta-depleted transplantation in children. Unique molecular identifiers were used to barcode this TCRbeta library. Using its own MiXCR run on the PCR reads, TCRdb lists one record per CDR3 protein. The sample contains some 600,000 distinct CDR3 sequences, 13% of which appear only once. Sequencing was performed on PBMCs, mostly from graft donor cells, taken 360 days after TCRalphabeta/CD19-depleted stem cell transplant. The receptors originated from a male patient younger than 18 who had a stem cell transplant for acute myeloid leukemia, so the T cells may come from the graft donor.

The chain links TRBV12-3 or TRBV12-4 to TRBJ2-5; 11 nucleotides line up with TRBD2. The V and J ends lost 5 bases and 3 bases, in that order; junction bases with no gene match: 11. The CDR3 sequence is 17 residues long. The CDR3 DNA is TGTGCCAGCAGTCCCCCCCGACTAGCGGGAAAGAAAGAGACCCAGTACTTC. This gives the protein CASSPPRLAGKKETQYF.

This clonotype occurred a few times. The chain recombines TRBV29-1 with TRBJ2-4, with a possible D match to TRBD1 (6 bases). The V gene's germline CDR1 is SQVTM and CDR2 ANQGSEA. The V end was cut by 3 bases, the J end by 8 bases, with 11 bases between. This CDR3 region has 12 residues. The CDR3 DNA reads as TGCAGCGTTGAGGTGGGGGCGGACATTCAGTACTTC. Translation: CSVEVGADIQYF. Full variable domain (rest looked up from reference TRBV29-1 and TRBJ2-4): SAVISQKPSRDICQRGTSLTIQCQVDSQVTMMFWYRQQPGQSLTLIATANQGSEATYESGFVIDKFPISRPNLTFSTLTVSNMSPEDSSIYLCSVEVGADIQYFGAGTRLSVL.